This T cell receptor (beta chain) was recorded in a study of control samples from healthy donors and cancer patients. Assay used: immunoSEQ multiplex PCR; TCRdb lists only in-frame clones, some missing. Of approximately 94,000 clones listed, approximately 88% are singletons. The origin of this receptor is a man between 65 and 85 years old with lung cancer. The source material was PBMCs.

CDR3 in DNA: TGTGCCAGCAGCGCGTATCCCGGGACAGACTTGAATGAGCAGTTCTTC. It translates to CASSAYPGTDLNEQFF. The V and J genes are TRBV9 and TRBJ2-1; 7 bases fit TRBD1. The CDR3 runs to 16 residues. V dropped 3 bases and J dropped 7; count of bases not matched to a gene: 13. Germline lookup yields CDR1 SGDLS and CDR2 YYNGEE.